This T cell receptor (beta chain) originates from a study of cytomegalovirus exposure and HLA in healthy donors. Study summary: Most donors, approximately 82% of several hundred genotyped, fell in the Caucasian-associated ancestry cluster. Findings of the study overall: The HLA-A and HLA-B alleles of most subjects were reportedly predicted accurately from TCR beta sequences. A list of approximately 160 TCR beta chains associated with cytomegalovirus was given.

Healthy bone marrow donors made up the donor group. Researchers ran the PCR with 60 Vbeta and 13 Jbeta primers. Generated by immunoSEQ multiplex PCR, the TCRdb table keeps only in-frame clones and is missing some. The table has over 100,000 clones, more than 75% seen once. Trimming pared 4 bases from V and 7 bases from J, leaving 10 bases between. The CDR3 length is 12 residues. Per the germline V gene, CDR1 is KGHSY and CDR2 is FQNENV. On this clone: Its antigen is still unknown.

The chain has TRBV16 and TRBJ1-1, with D perhaps TRBD1 (6 bases). The sample comprised PBMCs. The receptor was isolated from a female donor in good health and CMV-seronegative. CDR3 amino acids: CASSRRGSEAFF. The CDR3 DNA sequence: TGTGCCAGCAGCCGAAGGGGGAGTGAAGCTTTCTTT.